This passage covers 3 T cell receptor beta chains from one sample sequenced in a study of lymphopenia after photon versus proton radiotherapy (dated by TCRdb to between 2017 and 2020). Library construction relied on the immunoSEQ multiplex PCR assay. The table was pulled from immuneACCESS by TCRdb, which kept in-frame rearrangements only. Such tables lose some clones; where checked, under half of the loss comes from unresolved V genes, and the rest has no known cause. The sample profile shows around 64,000 clones; 80% to 95% of them were found once. Over 2% of the sample is held by the ten biggest clonotypes. Specimen: peripheral blood, collected from a patient treated with photon-based radiotherapy. The receptors stem from a woman aged 40 to 50 with cholangiocarcinoma.

The chain employs TRBV7-2 and TRBJ2-3, with D possibly being TRBD1 (6 bases). The ends were cut back, 1 base at V and 2 bases at J, with 10 bases in the middle. CDR1 and CDR2 from the germline V gene are SGHTA and FQGNSA. The CDR3 runs 15 residues. CDR3 region: CASSLGQGNTDTQYF. Here the CDR3 DNA reads TGTGCCAGCAGCTTAGGGCAGGGGAACACAGATACGCAGTATTTT.

The rearrangement joins TRBV6-6 to TRBJ1-2, with TRBD1 identical over 10 bases. This CDR3 region has 13 residues. The ends lost 4 bases at V and 6 bases at J; junction bases unmatched: 2. Germline CDR1 and CDR2: MNHNY and SVGAGI (reference sequence). The DNA of the CDR3 is TGTGCCAGCAGTTCGGGACAGGGGAATGGCTACACCTTC. This codes for CASSSGQGNGYTF.

The rearrangement joins TRBV5-1 to TRBJ1-2; tentative D call: TRBD1 (6 bases). This CDR3 has 13 residues. Germline V gene data show CDR1 as SGHRS and CDR2 as YFSETQ. V was shortened by 5 bases and J by 4 bases, with 12 bases between the two germline ends. The CDR3 loop is CASSPRDTYGYTF. CDR3 DNA sequence: TGCGCCAGCAGTCCCCGGGACACCTATGGCTACACCTTC.